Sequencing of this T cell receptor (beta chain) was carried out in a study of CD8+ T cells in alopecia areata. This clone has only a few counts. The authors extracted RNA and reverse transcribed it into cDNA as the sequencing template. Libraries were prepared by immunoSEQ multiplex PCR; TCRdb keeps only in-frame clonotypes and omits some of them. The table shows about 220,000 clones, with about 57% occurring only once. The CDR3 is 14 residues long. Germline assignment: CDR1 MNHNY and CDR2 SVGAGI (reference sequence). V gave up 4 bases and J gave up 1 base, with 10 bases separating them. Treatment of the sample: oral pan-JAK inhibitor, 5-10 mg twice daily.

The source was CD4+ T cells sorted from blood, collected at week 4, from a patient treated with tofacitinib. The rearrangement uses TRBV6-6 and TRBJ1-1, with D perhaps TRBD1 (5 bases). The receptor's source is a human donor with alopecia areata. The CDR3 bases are TGTGCCAGCAGTTCAAATACAGGGAACACTGAAGCTTTCTTT. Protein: CASSSNTGNTEAFF.